What follows describes a single TCR beta chain. The antigen is unknown. Every TCR beta cDNA library bore unique molecular identifiers. TCRdb ran MiXCR on the PCR reads and lists one entry per CDR3 protein. Counted here are about 540,000 distinct CDR3 sequences, about a third occurring once; the ten biggest clones make up approximately 6%. The V gene's germline CDR1 is LGHDT and CDR2 YNNKEL (reference sequence). This CDR3 is built from 18 residues. J lost 1 base, V lost 4 bases, and 14 bases had no gene match. This sample is drawn from a study of post-analysis software for immune sequencing data. Across the study: The disease courses covered relapsing-remitting, secondary progressive and progressive-relapsing multiple sclerosis. Whole-study results and caveats: Controls showed significantly higher normalized Chao1 diversity than did multiple sclerosis patients. TRBV5-6, TRBV5-1 and TRBV20-1 were among four or five TRBV segments more frequent in patients than controls.

This TCR was recovered from a girl under 18 with multiple sclerosis. Sequencing input: blood. The rearrangement uses TRBV3-1 and TRBJ1-2; the match to TRBD1 covers 8 bases. The CDR3 DNA is TGTGCCAGCAGCCCTAGAATACGGGGACAGGCCAATAACTATGGCTACACCTTC. Protein sequence: CASSPRIRGQANNYGYTF.